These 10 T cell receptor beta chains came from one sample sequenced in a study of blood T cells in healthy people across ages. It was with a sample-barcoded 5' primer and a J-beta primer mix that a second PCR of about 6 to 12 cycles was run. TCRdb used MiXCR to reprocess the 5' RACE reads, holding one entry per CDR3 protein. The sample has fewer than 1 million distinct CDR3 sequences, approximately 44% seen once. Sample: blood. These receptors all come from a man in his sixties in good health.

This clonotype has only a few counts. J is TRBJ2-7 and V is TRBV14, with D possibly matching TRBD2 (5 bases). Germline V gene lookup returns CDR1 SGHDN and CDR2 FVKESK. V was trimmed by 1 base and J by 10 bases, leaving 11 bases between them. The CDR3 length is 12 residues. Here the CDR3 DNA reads TGTGCCAGCAGCCAAGGAGGGCCAACCCAGTACTTC. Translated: CASSQGGPTQYF.

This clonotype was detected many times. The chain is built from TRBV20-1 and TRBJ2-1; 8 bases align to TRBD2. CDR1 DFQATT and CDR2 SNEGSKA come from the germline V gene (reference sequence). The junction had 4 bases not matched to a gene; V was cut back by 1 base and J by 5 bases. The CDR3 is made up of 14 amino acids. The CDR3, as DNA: TGCAGTGCTAGAGCGTGGACTAGCAACAATGAGCAGTTCTTC. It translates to CSARAWTSNNEQFF.

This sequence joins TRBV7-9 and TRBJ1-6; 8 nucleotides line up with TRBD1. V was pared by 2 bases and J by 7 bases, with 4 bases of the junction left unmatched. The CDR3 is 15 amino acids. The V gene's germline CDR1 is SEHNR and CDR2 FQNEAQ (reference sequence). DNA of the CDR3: TGTGCCAGCAGCTTAACGGACAGGGAAAATTCACCCCTCCACTTT. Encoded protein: CASSLTDRENSPLHF. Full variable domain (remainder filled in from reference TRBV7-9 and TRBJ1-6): DTGVSQNPRHKITKRGQNVTFRCDPISEHNRLYWYRQTLGQGPEFLTYFQNEAQLEKSRLLSDRFSAERPKGSFSTLEIQRTEQGDSAMYLCASSLTDRENSPLHFGNGTRLTVT.

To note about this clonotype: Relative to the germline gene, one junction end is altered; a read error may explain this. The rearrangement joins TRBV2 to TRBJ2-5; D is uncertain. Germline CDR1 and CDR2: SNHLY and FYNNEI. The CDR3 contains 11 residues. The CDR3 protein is CAGSVLSFKYF. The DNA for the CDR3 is TGTGCCGGCAGTGTACTGAGCTTTAAGTACTTC.

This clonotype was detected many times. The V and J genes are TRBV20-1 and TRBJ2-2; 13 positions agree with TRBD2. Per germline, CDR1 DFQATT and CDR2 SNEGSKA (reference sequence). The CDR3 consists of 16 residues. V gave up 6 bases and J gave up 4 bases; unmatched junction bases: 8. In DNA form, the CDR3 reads TGCAGTGCCGACCGGACTAGCGGGGGCCTCACCGGGGAGCTGTTTTTT. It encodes CSADRTSGGLTGELFF.

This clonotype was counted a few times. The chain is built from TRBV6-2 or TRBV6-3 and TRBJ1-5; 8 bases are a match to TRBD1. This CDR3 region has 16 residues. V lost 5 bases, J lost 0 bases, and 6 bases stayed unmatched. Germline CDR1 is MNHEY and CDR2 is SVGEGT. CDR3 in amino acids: CASSPGTGNSNQPQHF. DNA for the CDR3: TGTGCCAGCAGTCCCGGGACAGGCAATAGCAATCAGCCCCAGCATTTT.

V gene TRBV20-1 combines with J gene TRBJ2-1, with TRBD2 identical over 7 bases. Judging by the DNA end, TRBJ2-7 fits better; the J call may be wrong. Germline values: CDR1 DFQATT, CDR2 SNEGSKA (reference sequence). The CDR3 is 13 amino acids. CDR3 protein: CSARSGGYNEQYF. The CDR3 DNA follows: TGCAGTGCTAGATCGGGAGGATACAATGAGCAGTACTTC.

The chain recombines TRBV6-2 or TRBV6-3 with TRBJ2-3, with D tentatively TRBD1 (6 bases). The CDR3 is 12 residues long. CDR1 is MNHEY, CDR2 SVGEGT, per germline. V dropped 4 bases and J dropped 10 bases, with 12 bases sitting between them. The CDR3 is CASSFTGSAQYF. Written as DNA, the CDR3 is TGTGCCAGCAGTTTCACAGGGAGCGCGCAGTATTTT.

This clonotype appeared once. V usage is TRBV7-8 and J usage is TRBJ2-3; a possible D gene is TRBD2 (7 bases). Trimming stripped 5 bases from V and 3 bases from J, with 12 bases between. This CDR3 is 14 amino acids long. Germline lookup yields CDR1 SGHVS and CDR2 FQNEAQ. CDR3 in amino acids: CASSLGGETDTQYF. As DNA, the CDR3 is TGTGCCAGCAGCCTAGGGGGGGAGACAGATACGCAGTATTTT.

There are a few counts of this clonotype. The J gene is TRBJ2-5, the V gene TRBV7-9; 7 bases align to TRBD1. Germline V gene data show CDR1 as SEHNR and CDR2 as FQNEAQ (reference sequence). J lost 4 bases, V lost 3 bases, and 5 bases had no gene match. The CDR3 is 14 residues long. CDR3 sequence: CASSFQGVRETQYF. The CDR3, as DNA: TGTGCCAGCAGCTTCCAGGGGGTTCGAGAGACCCAGTACTTC.